This TCR beta chain was identified during a study of blood T cell repertoires in COVID-19. V lost 4 bases to trimming and J lost 5 bases; unmatched junction nucleotides: 10. CDR1 and CDR2 (germline): SQVTM, ANQGSEA. The CDR3 length is 14 residues. TCRdb keeps only in-frame clones here, not all; method: immunoSEQ multiplex PCR. The data hold 310,000 or so clones, with approximately 83% observed a single time. This receptor was obtained from a woman aged 30 to 39 who had recovered from COVID-19. V is TRBV29-1 and J is TRBJ2-7, with TRBD2 matching over 8 bases. Sequenced sample: peripheral blood. CDR3 region: CSVGGLAGTNEQYF. The CDR3 DNA reads as TGCAGCGTTGGAGGCCTAGCGGGCACGAACGAGCAGTACTTC.